These T cell receptor beta chains were read from a single sample in a study of T cell responses to AZD1222 COVID-19 vaccine. Assay used: immunoSEQ multiplex PCR; TCRdb lists only in-frame clones, some missing. The sample lists tens of thousands of clones; about 92% were seen once. The material was peripheral blood, obtained on day 0 of AZD1222 vaccination. These receptors all stem from an adult in good health. CDR3s include the opening cysteine and the closing phenylalanine or tryptophan. Each record gives: J gene, D gene, clone size, V gene, CDR3 DNA, CDR3 protein. D genes are given only for firm matches. Rows give clone size only sometimes, using once, few, many, or a class for an expanded clone.

>TRBJ1-1|-|-|TRBV7-2
TGTGCCAGCAGCTCCGGGATGAACACTGAAGCTTTCTTT
CASSSGMNTEAFF
>TRBJ1-6|TRBD1|-|TRBV27
TGTGCCAGCAGCCCGGGACAGGGGTTGTATAATTCACCCCTCCACTTT
CASSPGQGLYNSPLHF
>TRBJ2-7|-|-|TRBV27
TGTGCCAGCAGTCACCTATGGGGACGAAGCTCCTACGAGCAGTACTTC
CASSHLWGRSSYEQYF
>TRBJ2-7|TRBD1|-|TRBV5-1
TGCGCCAGCAGCTTGGGGACAGGGGGCTACGAGCAGTACTTC
CASSLGTGGYEQYF
>TRBJ1-5|-|-|TRBV6-5
TGTGCCAGCACCATACCGGACGACAATCAGCCCCAGCATTTT
CASTIPDDNQPQHF
>TRBJ1-1|-|-|TRBV18
TGTGCCAGCTCACCACAGACAGGTGAAGCTTTCTTT
CASSPQTGEAFF
>TRBJ2-6|TRBD2|-|TRBV28
TGTGCCAGCAGTTTAGAGGGGAGCGGGACCTCTGGGGCCAACGTCCTGACTTTC
CASSLEGSGTSGANVLTF
>TRBJ2-1|TRBD2|-|TRBV4-1
TGCGCCAGCAGCCAAGGAACTAGCGGGGGGTCGAGCTCCTACAATGAGCAGTTCTTC
CASSQGTSGGSSSYNEQFF
>TRBJ2-3|TRBD1|-|TRBV30
TGTGCCTGGAGTCCGACAGGGCTGAGCACAGATACGCAGTATTTT
CAWSPTGLSTDTQYF
>TRBJ2-7|-|-|TRBV5-1
TGCGCCAGCAGCTTGGGTCCCCCCGGGGACGAGCAGTACTTC
CASSLGPPGDEQYF
>TRBJ1-2|TRBD1|once|TRBV19
TGTGCCAGTAGTACTACGGGACAGGGGGTTTATGGCTACACCTTC
CASSTTGQGVYGYTF
>TRBJ1-2|TRBD1|once|TRBV5-1
TGCGCCAGCAGACAGGGGACTAACTATGGCTACACCTTC
CASRQGTNYGYTF
>TRBJ2-7|-|-|TRBV5-1
TGCGCCAGCAGCACGGCCTACGAGCAGTACTTC
CASSTAYEQYF
>TRBJ1-6|TRBD1|once|TRBV7-9
TGTGCCAGCAGCCCTCCGACAGGGAGAAATAATTCACCCCTCCACTTT
CASSPPTGRNNSPLHF
>TRBJ2-2|-|-|TRBV5-1
TGCGCCAGCAGCTTGGCCGGTCAGACGGAGCTGTTTTTT
CASSLAGQTELFF
>TRBJ1-1|-|-|TRBV7-2
TGTGCCAGCAGCTTAGGAGGACGCCTAAACACTGAAGCTTTCTTT
CASSLGGRLNTEAFF
>TRBJ2-1|-|-|TRBV20-1
TGCAGTGCTGTCAGGTCCCCGGAGCAGTTCTTC
CSAVRSPEQFF
>TRBJ1-4|-|-|TRBV6-1
TGTGCCAGCAGTGAAGTCCTAAATGAAAAACTGTTTTTT
CASSEVLNEKLFF
>TRBJ1-1|-|-|TRBV7-3
TGTGCCAGCAGACAAGACAGAAACACTGAAGCTTTCTTT
CASRQDRNTEAFF
>TRBJ1-2|-|few|TRBV5-6
TGTGCCAGCAGCTTGGTGGAGTTTGGCTACACCTTC
CASSLVEFGYTF
>TRBJ1-1|-|-|TRBV27
TGTGCCAGCAGTAGACAGGTCTCAATGAGCACAATTGAAGCTTTCTTT
CASSRQVSMSTIEAFF
>TRBJ2-1|TRBD2|-|TRBV24-1
TGTGCCACCAGTGATAACACTAGCGGGGGGCTCCACATATACAATGAGCAGTTCTTC
CATSDNTSGGLHIYNEQFF
>TRBJ2-7|-|-|TRBV12-3/TRBV12-4
TGTGCCAGCAGTTCATCCGTCTACGAGCAGTACTTC
CASSSSVYEQYF